These 16 T cell receptor beta chains originate from one sample sequenced in a study of OX40 agonist ivuxolimab in advanced cancers. Here immunoSEQ multiplex PCR was the method, and the copy in TCRdb shows in-frame clones only, minus some. The sample has some 86,000 clones; about nine tenths are singletons. The sequencing used CD4+ or CD8+ T cells sorted from blood, collected in a trial of the OX40 agonist ivuxolimab. These receptors all stem from an adult with an advanced solid tumor such as melanoma, head and neck, liver or kidney cancer.

This chain links TRBV6-4 with TRBJ2-7; no definite D call. Trimming took 4 bases from V and 4 from J, leaving 11 bases between them. The CDR3 is 13 amino acids. Germline V gene data show CDR1 as MRHNA and CDR2 as SNTAGT. The CDR3 sequence: CASSGPWWYEQYF. CDR3 bases: TGTGCCAGCAGTGGTCCGTGGTGGTACGAGCAGTACTTC.

This clone was recorded only once. The chain carries TRBV27 and TRBJ2-7; D gene unclear. This CDR3 is built from 15 residues. The germline CDR1 and CDR2 sequences are MNHEY and SMNVEV (reference sequence). Trimming took off 5 bases at V and 2 bases at J, with 16 bases between the two ends. The CDR3 region is CASSPSPPRPYEQYF. In DNA form, the CDR3 reads TGTGCCAGCAGTCCCAGCCCCCCCAGACCCTACGAGCAGTACTTC.

The gene calls are TRBV27 and TRBJ1-2; D perhaps matches TRBD1 (5 bases). The CDR3 contains 14 residues. V lost 4 bases and J lost 8, with 17 bases in between. The germline V gene has CDR1 MNHEY and CDR2 SMNVEV (reference sequence). CDR3 sequence reads: CASSWRQTSKGYTF. The DNA for the CDR3 is TGTGCCAGCAGTTGGAGACAGACGTCTAAGGGCTACACCTTC.

This clone was observed a handful of times. The chain combines TRBV29-1 with TRBJ1-2, with D hard to call. Trimming took off 6 bases at V and 8 bases at J, with 7 bases between the two ends. Germline V lookup: CDR1 SQVTM, CDR2 ANQGSEA. CDR3 size: 9 residues. CDR3 in amino acids: CSVSEGYTF. The DNA for the CDR3 is TGCAGCGTGAGCGAGGGCTACACCTTC.

The chain employs TRBV11-2 and TRBJ1-1; the D is unclear. The V gene's germline CDR1 is SGHAT and CDR2 FQNNGV. V was shortened by 5 bases and J by 1 base, with 11 bases between the two germline ends. The CDR3 has 14 residues. The CDR3 loop is CASSISGGNTEAFF. CDR3 nucleotide sequence: TGTGCCAGCAGCATCTCGGGCGGGAACACTGAAGCTTTCTTT. The whole variable domain, remainder taken from reference TRBV11-2 and TRBJ1-1, is EAGVAQSPRYKIIEKRQSVAFWCNPISGHATLYWYQQILGQGPKLLIQFQNNGVVDDSQLPKDRFSAERLKGVDSTLKIQPAKLEDSAVYLCASSISGGNTEAFFGQGTRLTVV.

The chain is built from TRBV5-6 and TRBJ1-1; possibly TRBD1 for D (6 bases). Germline assignment: CDR1 SGHDT and CDR2 YYEEEE. V was pared by 2 bases and J by 1 base, with 6 bases between. The CDR3 totals 13 residues. The CDR3 coding sequence is TGTGCCAGCAGCTTAGGGGGGAACACTGAAGCTTTCTTT. Amino acid sequence: CASSLGGNTEAFF.

The chain uses TRBV5-1 and TRBJ2-3, with 9 bases identical to TRBD2. The CDR3 contains 15 residues. Germline V lookup: CDR1 SGHRS, CDR2 YFSETQ. The V gene end was trimmed by 5 bases and the J gene end by 3 bases; junction bases not matched to a gene: 7. CDR3 bases: TGCGCCAGCAGGGATAATAGCGGGAGAACAGATACGCAGTATTTT. This encodes CASRDNSGRTDTQYF.

The chain combines TRBV10-3 with TRBJ2-3, with a possible D match to TRBD2 (6 bases). Germline CDR1 reads ENHRY; CDR2 reads SYGVKD. The CDR3 contains 15 residues. With 6 bases removed from V and 0 bases from J, the gap between germline ends came to 13 bases. The CDR3 reads CAIRHSGESTDTQYF. In DNA, the CDR3 is TGTGCCATCAGACATAGCGGAGAGAGCACAGATACGCAGTATTTT.

The rearrangement links TRBV19 to TRBJ2-7; 9 bases are a match to TRBD1. This CDR3 is built from 15 residues. Trimming cost V 5 bases and J 4 bases; bases outside gene matches: 9. CDR1 LNHDA and CDR2 SQIVND come from the germline V gene (reference sequence). CDR3 coding DNA: TGTGCCAGTAGTTCCGGGACAGGGATCTGGTACGAGCAGTACTTC. It translates to CASSSGTGIWYEQYF.

CDR3: CASSTSGSADTQYF. For the CDR3, the DNA is TGTGCCAGCAGCACTAGCGGGAGCGCAGATACGCAGTATTTT. The chain carries TRBV5-4 and TRBJ2-3; TRBD2 agrees at 11 bases. The CDR3 runs 14 residues. V was pared by 4 bases and J by 4 bases, with 2 bases of the junction left unmatched. The germline V gene encodes CDR1 SGHNT and CDR2 YYREEE (reference sequence).

The V call is TRBV28, the J call TRBJ1-1; a possible D gene is TRBD1 (5 bases). Germline loops: CDR1 MDHEN, CDR2 SYDVKM. Deletions cut 6 bases from V and 10 bases from J, with 15 bases between. The CDR3 covers 12 residues. CDR3 sequence: CASRLGPGRAFF. The CDR3, as DNA: TGTGCCAGCAGACTGGGGCCCGGGAGAGCTTTCTTT.

The genes are TRBV14 and TRBJ1-2; D remains unclear. This CDR3 is 15 amino acids long. Germline CDR1 and CDR2: SGHDN and FVKESK. Trimming left V 0 bases short and J 3 bases short, with 11 bases between. The CDR3 DNA reads TGTGCCAGCAGCCAAGATCAAGGCAGGCACTATGGCTACACCTTC. Translating it yields CASSQDQGRHYGYTF.

CDR3 sequence (DNA): TGTGCCAGCAGTGACCAGGAAACCGGCACAGATACGCAGTATTTT. It encodes CASSDQETGTDTQYF. This rearrangement joins TRBV28 to TRBJ2-3; D uncertain. Between the trimmed V and J ends, which lost 5 bases and 1 base, there was a span of 13 bases. This CDR3 region has 15 residues. CDR1 and CDR2 (germline): MDHEN, SYDVKM.

The CDR3 here is CASSTQRQGATYNEQFF. CDR3 nucleotides: TGTGCCAGCAGCACCCAACGACAGGGGGCTACCTACAATGAGCAGTTCTTC. This rearrangement joins TRBV7-9 to TRBJ2-1; 10 bases match TRBD1. CDR3 length equals 17 residues. Germline V gene lookup returns CDR1 SEHNR and CDR2 FQNEAQ (reference sequence). The ends lost 5 bases at V and 2 bases at J; junction bases unmatched: 9.

V usage is TRBV4-1 and J usage is TRBJ2-3, with 10 bases identical to TRBD2. Germline CDR1 MGHRA, CDR2 YSYEKL. The V gene end was trimmed by 0 bases and the J gene end by 3 bases; junction bases not matched to a gene: 6. There are 17 residues in the CDR3. In DNA, the CDR3 is TGCGCCAGCAGCCAAGACTCTAGCGGGAGAGGTACAGATACGCAGTATTTT. It yields the protein CASSQDSSGRGTDTQYF.

The chain combines TRBV5-4 with TRBJ2-1; 8 bases agree with TRBD2. The CDR3 has 15 amino acids. CDR1 is SGHNT, CDR2 YYREEE, per germline (reference sequence). Losses at the gene ends were 5 bases for V and 8 bases for J; bases not matched to a gene: 12. The CDR3, as DNA: TGTGCCAGCAGGAGAACGGGAGGGCCAGGGGATGAGCAGTTCTTC. Translated: CASRRTGGPGDEQFF. The whole variable domain, filled in from reference TRBV5-4 and TRBJ2-1, reads ETGVTQSPTHLIKTRGQQVTLRCSSQSGHNTVSWYQQALGQGPQFIFQYYREEENGRGNFPPRFSGLQFPNYSSELNVNALELDDSALYLCASRRTGGPGDEQFFGPGTRLTVL.